This TCR beta chain appears in the sequencing data of a study of T cells in Graves' hyperthyroidism and ophthalmopathy. The study, taken as a whole, reports: In the blood, most expanded thyroid clonotypes above 0.001 appeared as well. Using 13 V-J features, a model discriminated ophthalmopathy from stable hyperthyroidism.

This clonotype was found a few times. Its antigen is still unknown. An end of the junction does not agree with germline; a read error may underlie this. In the ophthalmopathy cohort, Clinical Activity Score was at least 3, NOSPECS grade at least 4, and duration under 3 months. Diagnoses were established using clinical symptoms, serum thyroxine and TRAb, thyroid ultrasound and orbital computed tomography. Researchers took RNA transcripts and amplified the TCR beta CDR3 regions from them. HTBI primers were employed in a first-round RT-PCR of the TCR CDR3. TCRdb re-derived calls from the multiplex PCR reads in MiXCR, one entry per CDR3 protein. Among roughly 550,000 distinct CDR3 sequences, around 16% were seen once, and the ten largest hold around 32%. CDR1 MDHEN and CDR2 SYDVKM come from the germline V gene. This CDR3 spans 13 amino acids.

This TCR derives from a woman aged 25-40 years with Graves' ophthalmopathy. Sequenced input: blood. V usage is TRBV28 and J usage is TRBJ1-5, with no clear D. The CDR3 loop reads CARQLGGNQPQHF. DNA of the CDR3: TGTGCCAGACAACTGGGCGGCAATCAACCCCAGCATTTT.